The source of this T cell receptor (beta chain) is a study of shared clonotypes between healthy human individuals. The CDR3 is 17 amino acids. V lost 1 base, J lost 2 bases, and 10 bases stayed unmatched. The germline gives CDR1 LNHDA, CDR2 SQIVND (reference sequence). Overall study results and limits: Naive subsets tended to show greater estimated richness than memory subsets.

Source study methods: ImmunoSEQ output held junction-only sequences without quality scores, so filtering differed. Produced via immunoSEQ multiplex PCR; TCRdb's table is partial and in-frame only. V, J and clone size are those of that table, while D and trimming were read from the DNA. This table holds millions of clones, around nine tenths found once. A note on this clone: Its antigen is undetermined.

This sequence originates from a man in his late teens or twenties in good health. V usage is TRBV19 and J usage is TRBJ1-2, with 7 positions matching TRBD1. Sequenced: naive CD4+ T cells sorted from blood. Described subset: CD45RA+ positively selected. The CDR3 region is CASSIAGSGGGNYGYTF. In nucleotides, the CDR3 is TGTGCCAGTAGTATAGCCGGAAGTGGAGGGGGCAACTATGGCTACACCTTC.